The clone carrying this TCR beta chain has a count of ten or more. As yet, its antigen is unknown. One end of the junction does not line up with germline, which may come from a read error. This entry belongs to a study of T-cell reconstitution after alpha-beta-depleted transplantation in children. Study-wide findings and caveats: Expanded clones from the graft, numbering several hundred, reportedly supplied alpha-beta T cells about two months after transplant. Fresh T-cell production supplied most of the T-cell counts and diversity seen one year after transplant.

Construction of the TCRbeta library involved unique molecular identifiers. TCRdb re-called the PCR reads with MiXCR, one entry per CDR3 protein. The table lists approximately 300,000 distinct CDR3 sequences, roughly a tenth of them singletons. The germline CDR1 and CDR2 sequences are LGHNA and YSLEER. The CDR3 totals 13 residues. This clonotype was sampled from a boy younger than two with acute myeloid leukemia, due to receive a stem cell transplant. The starting material was PBMCs, obtained before TCRalphabeta/CD19-depleted stem cell transplant. The chain employs TRBV4-3 and TRBJ1-1; D uncertain. CDR3 DNA: TGTGCCAGCAGCCAAGTCGGAAACACTGAAGCTTTCTTT. This encodes CASSQVGNTEAFF.